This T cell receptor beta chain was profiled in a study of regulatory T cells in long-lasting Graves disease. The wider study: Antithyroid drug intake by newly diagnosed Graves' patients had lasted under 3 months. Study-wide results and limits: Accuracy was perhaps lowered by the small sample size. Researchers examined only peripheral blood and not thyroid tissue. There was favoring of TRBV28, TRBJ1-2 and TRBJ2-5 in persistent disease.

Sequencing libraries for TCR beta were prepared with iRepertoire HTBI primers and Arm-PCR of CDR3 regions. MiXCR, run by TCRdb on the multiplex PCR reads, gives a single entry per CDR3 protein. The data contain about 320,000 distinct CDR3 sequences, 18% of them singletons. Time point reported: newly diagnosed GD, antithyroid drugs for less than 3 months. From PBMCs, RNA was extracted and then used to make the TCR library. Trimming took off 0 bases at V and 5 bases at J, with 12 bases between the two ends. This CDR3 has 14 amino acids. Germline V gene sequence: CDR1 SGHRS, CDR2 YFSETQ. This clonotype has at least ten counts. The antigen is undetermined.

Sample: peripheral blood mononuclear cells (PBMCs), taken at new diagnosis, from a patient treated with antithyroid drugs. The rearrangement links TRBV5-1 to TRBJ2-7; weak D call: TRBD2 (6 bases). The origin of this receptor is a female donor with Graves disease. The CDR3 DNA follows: TGCGCCAGCAGCTTGGTGCTGGGAGGAAACGAGCAGTACTTC. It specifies CASSLVLGGNEQYF.